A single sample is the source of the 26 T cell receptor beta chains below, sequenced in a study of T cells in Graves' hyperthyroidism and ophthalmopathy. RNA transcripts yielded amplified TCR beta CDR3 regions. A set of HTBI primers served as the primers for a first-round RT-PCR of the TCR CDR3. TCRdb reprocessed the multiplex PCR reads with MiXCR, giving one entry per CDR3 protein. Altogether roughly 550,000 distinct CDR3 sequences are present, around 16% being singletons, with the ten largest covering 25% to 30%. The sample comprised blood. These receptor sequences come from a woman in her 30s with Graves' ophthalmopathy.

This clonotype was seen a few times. The CDR3 here is CASSLEAQNFSPLHF. The DNA of the CDR3 is TGCGCCAGCAGCTTGGAGGCACAGAACTTTTCACCCCTCCACTTT. The chain uses TRBV5-1 and TRBJ1-6; D remains unclear. CDR1 is SGHRS, CDR2 YFSETQ, per germline. Trimming cost V 0 bases and J 9 bases, with 13 bases left between them. This CDR3 is 15 amino acids long.

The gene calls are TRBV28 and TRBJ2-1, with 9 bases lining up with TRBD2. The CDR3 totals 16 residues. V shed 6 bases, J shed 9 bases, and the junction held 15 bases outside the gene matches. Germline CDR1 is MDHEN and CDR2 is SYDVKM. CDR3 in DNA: TGTGCCAGCAGCCCTCTAGCGGGAAAAAGACATGGTGAGCAGTTCTTC. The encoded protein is CASSPLAGKRHGEQFF.

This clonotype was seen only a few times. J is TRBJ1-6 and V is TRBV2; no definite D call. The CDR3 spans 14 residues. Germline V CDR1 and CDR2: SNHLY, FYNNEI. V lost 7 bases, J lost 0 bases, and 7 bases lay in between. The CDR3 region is CASTMSSYNSPLHF. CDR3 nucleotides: TGTGCCAGCACTATGAGCTCCTATAATTCACCCCTCCACTTT.

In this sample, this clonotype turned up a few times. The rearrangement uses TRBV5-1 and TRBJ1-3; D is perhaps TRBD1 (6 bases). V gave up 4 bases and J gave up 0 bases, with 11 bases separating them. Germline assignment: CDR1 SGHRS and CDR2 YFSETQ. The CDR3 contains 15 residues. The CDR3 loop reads CASSVDSTSGNTIYF. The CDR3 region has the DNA TGCGCCAGCAGCGTGGACAGTACCTCTGGAAACACCATATATTTT.

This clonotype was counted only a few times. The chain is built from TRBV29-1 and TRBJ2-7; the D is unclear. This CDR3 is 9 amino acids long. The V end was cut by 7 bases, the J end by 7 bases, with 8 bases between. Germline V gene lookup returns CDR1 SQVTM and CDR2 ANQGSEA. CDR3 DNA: TGCAGCGCCACTCGGGAGCAGTACTTC. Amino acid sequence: CSATREQYF.

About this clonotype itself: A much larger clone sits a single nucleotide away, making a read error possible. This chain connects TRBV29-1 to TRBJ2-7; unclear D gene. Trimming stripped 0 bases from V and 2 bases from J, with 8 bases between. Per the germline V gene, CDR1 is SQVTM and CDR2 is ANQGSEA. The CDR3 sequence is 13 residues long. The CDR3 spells CSVEDTAAYEQYF. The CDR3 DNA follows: TGCAGCGTTGAAGATACCGCGGCCTACGAGCAGTACTTC.

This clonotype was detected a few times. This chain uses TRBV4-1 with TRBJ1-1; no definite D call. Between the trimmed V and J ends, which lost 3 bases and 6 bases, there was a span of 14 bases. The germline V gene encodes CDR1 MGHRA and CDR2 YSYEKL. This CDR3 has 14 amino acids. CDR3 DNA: TGCGCCAGCAGCCAGCGGGCTCTCATCTCTGAAGCTTTCTTT. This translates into CASSQRALISEAFF.

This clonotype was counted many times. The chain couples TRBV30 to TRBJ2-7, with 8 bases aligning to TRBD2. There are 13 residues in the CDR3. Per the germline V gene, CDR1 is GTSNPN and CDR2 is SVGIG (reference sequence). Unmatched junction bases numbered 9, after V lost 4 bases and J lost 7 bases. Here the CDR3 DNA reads TGTGCCTGGATAACGGGAGGGCTCCGTGAGCAGTACTTC. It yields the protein CAWITGGLREQYF.

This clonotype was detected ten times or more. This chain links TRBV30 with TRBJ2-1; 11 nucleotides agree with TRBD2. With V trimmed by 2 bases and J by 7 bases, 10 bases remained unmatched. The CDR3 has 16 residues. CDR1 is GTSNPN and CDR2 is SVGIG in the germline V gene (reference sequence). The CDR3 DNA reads TGTGCCTGGAGTAGTCTAGCGGGAGGTTTGACGAATGAGCAGTTCTTC. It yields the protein CAWSSLAGGLTNEQFF.

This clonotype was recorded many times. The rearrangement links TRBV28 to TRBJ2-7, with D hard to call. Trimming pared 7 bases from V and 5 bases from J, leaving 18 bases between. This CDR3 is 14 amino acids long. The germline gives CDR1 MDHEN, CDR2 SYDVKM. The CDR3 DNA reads TGTGCCAGCACTCTAGGTGGCAGCCGTGACGAGCAGTACTTC. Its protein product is CASTLGGSRDEQYF.

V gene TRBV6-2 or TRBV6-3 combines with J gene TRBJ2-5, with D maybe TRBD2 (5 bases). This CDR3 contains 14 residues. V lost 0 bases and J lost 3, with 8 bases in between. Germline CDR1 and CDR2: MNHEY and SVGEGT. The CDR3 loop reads CASSYSSGKETQYF. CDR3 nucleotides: TGTGCCAGCAGTTACTCATCGGGGAAAGAGACCCAGTACTTC.

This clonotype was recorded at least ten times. The CDR3 region is CASSLQQVNTGELFF. DNA of the CDR3: TGCGCCAGCAGCTTGCAACAGGTCAACACCGGGGAGCTGTTTTTT. The chain recombines TRBV5-1 with TRBJ2-2, with D perhaps TRBD1 (5 bases). The CDR3 is made up of 15 amino acids. Germline CDR1 reads SGHRS; CDR2 reads YFSETQ. The V gene lost 1 base and the J gene lost 2 bases, with 9 bases spanning the gap. The full variable domain, with the rest looked up from reference TRBV5-1 and TRBJ2-2, is KAGVTQTPRYLIKTRGQQVTLSCSPISGHRSVSWYQQTPGQGLQFLFEYFSETQRNKGNFPGRFSGRQFSNSRSEMNVSTLELGDSALYLCASSLQQVNTGELFFGEGSRLTVL.

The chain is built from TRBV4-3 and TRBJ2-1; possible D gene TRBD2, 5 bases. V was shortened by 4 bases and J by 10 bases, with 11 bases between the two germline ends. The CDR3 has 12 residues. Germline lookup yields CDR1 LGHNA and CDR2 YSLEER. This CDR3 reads CASSLIPGEQFF. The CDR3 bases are TGCGCCAGCAGCCTAATCCCGGGGGAGCAGTTCTTC.

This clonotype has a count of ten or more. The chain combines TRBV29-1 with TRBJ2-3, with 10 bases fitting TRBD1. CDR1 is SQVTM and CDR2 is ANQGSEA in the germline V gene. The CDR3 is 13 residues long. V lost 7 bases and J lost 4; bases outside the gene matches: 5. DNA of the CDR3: TGCAGCGCTGAGGACAGGGGGTCAGATACGCAGTATTTT. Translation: CSAEDRGSDTQYF.

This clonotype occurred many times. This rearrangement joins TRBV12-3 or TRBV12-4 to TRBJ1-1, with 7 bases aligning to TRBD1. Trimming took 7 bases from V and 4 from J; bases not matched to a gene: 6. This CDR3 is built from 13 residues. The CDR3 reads CASNVQGFTEAFF. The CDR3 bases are TGTGCCAGCAACGTACAGGGGTTCACTGAAGCTTTCTTT.

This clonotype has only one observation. In DNA, the CDR3 is TGTGCCAGCAGAACTAGGACTAGCGGGAATGAGCAGTTCTTC. Its protein is CASRTRTSGNEQFF. The rearrangement links TRBV5-4 to TRBJ2-1; 11 bases map to TRBD2. V lost 5 bases and J lost 7; bases outside the gene matches: 5. Germline V gene data show CDR1 as SGHNT and CDR2 as YYREEE (reference sequence). This CDR3 spans 14 amino acids.

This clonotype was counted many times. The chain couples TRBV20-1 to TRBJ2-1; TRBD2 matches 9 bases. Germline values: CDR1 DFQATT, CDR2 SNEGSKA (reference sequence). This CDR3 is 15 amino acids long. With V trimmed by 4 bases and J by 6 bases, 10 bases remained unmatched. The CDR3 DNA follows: TGCAGTGCTACAGCTAGCGGGGAAAGATTCAATGAGCAGTTCTTC. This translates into CSATASGERFNEQFF.

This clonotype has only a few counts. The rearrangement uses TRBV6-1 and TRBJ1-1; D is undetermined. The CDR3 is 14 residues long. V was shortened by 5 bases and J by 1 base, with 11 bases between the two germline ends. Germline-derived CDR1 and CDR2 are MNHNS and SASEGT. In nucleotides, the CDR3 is TGTGCCAGCAGTATCGAGGTGCGGAACACTGAAGCTTTCTTT. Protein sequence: CASSIEVRNTEAFF.

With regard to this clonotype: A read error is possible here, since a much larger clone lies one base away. The chain's CDR3 is CAIPLAGDLDTQYF. The CDR3 DNA sequence: TGTGCCATCCCTCTAGCGGGAGATTTAGATACGCAGTATTTT. The rearrangement uses TRBV6-4 and TRBJ2-3, with 10 bases identical to TRBD2. The germline CDR1 and CDR2 sequences are MRHNA and SNTAGT. This CDR3 is built from 14 residues. The V segment lost 10 bases and the J segment 5 bases; nucleotides outside the gene matches: 9.

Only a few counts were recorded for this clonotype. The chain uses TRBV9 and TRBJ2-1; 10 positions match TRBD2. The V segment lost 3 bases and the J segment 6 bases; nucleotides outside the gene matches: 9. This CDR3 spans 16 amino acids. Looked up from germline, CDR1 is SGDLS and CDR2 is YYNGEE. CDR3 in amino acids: CASSGGRSGRANEQFF. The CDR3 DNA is TGTGCCAGCAGCGGGGGACGGAGCGGGAGGGCCAATGAGCAGTTCTTC.

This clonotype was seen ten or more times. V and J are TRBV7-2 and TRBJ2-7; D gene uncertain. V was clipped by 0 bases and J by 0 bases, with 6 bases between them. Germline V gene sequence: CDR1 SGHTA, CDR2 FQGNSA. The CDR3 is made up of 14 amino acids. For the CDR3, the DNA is TGTGCCAGCAGCTTAGCCCCGGGCTCCTACGAGCAGTACTTC. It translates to CASSLAPGSYEQYF.

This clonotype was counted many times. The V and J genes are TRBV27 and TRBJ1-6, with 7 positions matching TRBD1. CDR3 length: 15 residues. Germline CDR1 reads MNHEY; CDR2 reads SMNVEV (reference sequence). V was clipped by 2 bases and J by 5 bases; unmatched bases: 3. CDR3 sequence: CASSLTGVDNSPLHF. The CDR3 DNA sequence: TGTGCCAGCAGTTTAACAGGGGTAGATAATTCACCCCTCCACTTT.

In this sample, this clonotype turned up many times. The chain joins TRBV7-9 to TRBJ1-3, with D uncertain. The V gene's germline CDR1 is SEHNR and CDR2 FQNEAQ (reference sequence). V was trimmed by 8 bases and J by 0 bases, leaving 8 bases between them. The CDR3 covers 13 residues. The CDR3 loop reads CASSLGSGNTIYF. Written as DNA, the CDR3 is TGTGCCAGCTCACTCGGCTCTGGAAACACCATATATTTT. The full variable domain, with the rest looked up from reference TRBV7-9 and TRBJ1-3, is DTGVSQNPRHKITKRGQNVTFRCDPISEHNRLYWYRQTLGQGPEFLTYFQNEAQLEKSRLLSDRFSAERPKGSFSTLEIQRTEQGDSAMYLCASSLGSGNTIYFGEGSWLTVV.

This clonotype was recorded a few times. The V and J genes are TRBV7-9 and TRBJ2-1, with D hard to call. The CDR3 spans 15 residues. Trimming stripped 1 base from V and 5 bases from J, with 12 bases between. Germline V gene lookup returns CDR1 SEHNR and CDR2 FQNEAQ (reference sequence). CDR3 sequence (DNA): TGTGCCAGCAGCTTAGGCAGCTCTTCCGACAATGAGCAGTTCTTC. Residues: CASSLGSSSDNEQFF. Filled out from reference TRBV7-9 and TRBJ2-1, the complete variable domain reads DTGVSQNPRHKITKRGQNVTFRCDPISEHNRLYWYRQTLGQGPEFLTYFQNEAQLEKSRLLSDRFSAERPKGSFSTLEIQRTEQGDSAMYLCASSLGSSSDNEQFFGPGTRLTVL.

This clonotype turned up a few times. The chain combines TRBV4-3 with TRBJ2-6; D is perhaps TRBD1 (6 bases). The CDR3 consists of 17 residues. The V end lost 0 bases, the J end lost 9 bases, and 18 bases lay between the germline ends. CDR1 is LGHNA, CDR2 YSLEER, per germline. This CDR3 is CASSQDIPAADSNVLTF. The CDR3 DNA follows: TGCGCCAGCAGCCAAGATATCCCCGCCGCGGACAGCAACGTCCTGACTTTC.

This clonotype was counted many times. CDR3 bases: TGTGCCTGGAGTGCCTCAGGAGAAGCTTTCTTT. Translation gives CAWSASGEAFF. V usage is TRBV30 and J usage is TRBJ1-1, with D hard to call. CDR1 is GTSNPN, CDR2 SVGIG, per germline (reference sequence). The germline V and J ends were trimmed by 1 base and 8 bases, with 8 bases remaining between them. The CDR3 extends over 11 amino acids.